This TCR beta chain was captured in a study of T cells expressing NK-cell markers. The CDR3 consists of 18 residues. TCR beta libraries carry UMIs added by 5'RACE template switching. TCRdb reprocessed the 5' RACE reads, with one entry per CDR3 protein and no DNA. The sample holds fewer than 400,000 distinct CDR3 sequences. The chain recombines TRBV12-3 or TRBV12-4 with TRBJ2-2; TCRdb designates TRBD1, a call that cannot be tested without DNA. This sequence originates from a man aged 18 to 69 in good health. What was sequenced was blood T cells: a sorted CD56 or NKG2C T cell subset, CD4+ or CD8+ T cells, or bulk PBMC T cells (not recorded which). The CDR3 region is CASSPTPGQGSNTGELFF.